The next 2 T cell receptor beta chains were all read from a single sample in a study of blood T cell repertoires in COVID-19. This table comes from immunoSEQ multiplex PCR, and its TCRdb copy is limited to in-frame clones, with some not included. The sample holds around 280,000 clones, roughly 86% seen once. The material sequenced was peripheral blood. All receptors come from a woman in her twenties or thirties with COVID-19, enrolled during active disease.

V and J are TRBV15 and TRBJ2-1; D may be TRBD1 (5 bases). V lost 5 bases and J 7 bases, leaving 12 bases between the germline ends. The CDR3 runs 13 residues. CDR1 is LNHNV, CDR2 YYDKDF, per germline (reference sequence). CDR3 coding DNA: TGTGCCACCAGCCCCAGAAGACAGAATGAGCAGTTCTTC. Amino acids: CATSPRRQNEQFF.

The chain has TRBV5-5 and TRBJ2-3; unclear D gene. This CDR3 is built from 16 residues. Germline lookup yields CDR1 SGHKS and CDR2 YYEKEE (reference sequence). Trimming took off 4 bases at V and 4 bases at J, with 19 bases between the two ends. The CDR3 is CASSRVLQTVSDTQYF. The CDR3 bases are TGTGCCAGCAGCCGGGTACTCCAGACGGTTTCAGATACGCAGTATTTT.